This T cell receptor (beta chain) comes out of a study of long-term antiretroviral therapy in people with HIV (dated by TCRdb to the early 2020s). Background on the whole study: Collection of the earliest samples took place about a decade ahead of the 2015 WHO recommendation for immediate ART, at a time when ART was typically delayed until CD4 counts fell. A retrospective serial study tested whether ART initiation and durable HIV suppression were associated with changes in peripheral blood TRB repertoire composition and diversity. The cohort contributed over 150 cryopreserved PBMC samples from 30 adults with confirmed HIV infection, collected serially over a mean of approximately six years (range 1-12). Of the 30 participants with HIV, more than 10 were female. No cross-contamination during QIAcube processing turned up in test extractions that ran a monoclonal T-cell line alongside 30 to 35 polyclonal samples. The paper's findings and limits, for the study overall: Narrower CDR3 length ranges were observed in HIV repertoires than in controls, and an antigen-experienced repertoire with only a slight naive shift after ART was suggested by the network structure. Limited PBMC availability meant only the TCR beta chain was sequenced, without alpha chain pairing. Starting ART was linked to a significant rise in TRB diversity, yet even after long-term ART the diversity remained significantly lower than in transplant donor controls. Expanded TRB clones identified before ART initiation dominated the repertoire at all time points, although this dominance fluctuated and declined in many PLHIV after ART. No data were available on ART adherence, viral resistance or therapy changes, limiting inferences about post-ART repertoire changes. Because cell numbers in pre-ART samples were limited, unsorted PBMC were profiled instead of sorted CD4+ and CD8+ T cells. Samples dated from the mid-2000s to the late 2010s, and the ART regimens used may be less effective than current ones.

Inclusion was restricted to participants for whom at least one PBMC sample before ART initiation and at least two post-ART samples were available. Treatment was received in the United States of America by all participants with HIV. Cryopreserved samples of roughly 0.95-10 million PBMC were thawed and washed before DNA extraction. At the time of the earliest PBMC sample, participants with HIV were aged between about 20 and 54 years. PBMC samples from each participant spanned 1-4 timepoints before ART initiation and 2-8 timepoints after ART initiation, with a median of 7 samples. Serial HIV viral load, CD4+ T-cell count, ART history and demographic data were obtained for every participant. Genomic DNA was extracted from unsorted PBMC with a Qiagen kit on a QIAcube, with processing performed in batches of 12 samples. As to this clone: Its antigen remains undetermined. No clone much larger than this one lies a single base away; base qualities are absent.

The immunoSEQ hsTCRB v3.0 assay was used at survey level resolution for TRB variable region sequencing. The target sequencing depth for TRB was roughly 40,000-50,000 T-cell genomes per sample. TRB libraries were pooled and sequenced on an Illumina MiSeq using a v3 150-cycle kit. In the authors' own workflow: Repertoire analysis ran in R within a reproducible Nextflow workflow covering QC, data transformation and analysis. LymphoSeq2, an R package for AIRR-Seq data exploration, was used to implement custom analyses. Several samples that yielded fewer than 5000 total TRB sequences were excluded, so that under 200 HIV repertoires were analyzed. Of the 180 to 200 retained HIV repertoires, about 61 were collected before and around 130 after ART initiation. Repertoires were downsampled to 5000 TRB nucleotide sequences, and summary statistics were averaged over 100 downsampling iterations. The analysis kept only TRB sequences whose CDR3 regions were at least seven amino acids long. Diversity was assessed using a clonality score derived from Shannon entropy and using the Gini coefficient. In the repertoire networks, any two of the top 5000 CDR3 amino acid sequences were linked whenever the two sequences differed by an edit distance of one. For TRB CDR3 amino acid sequences, antigen specificity groups and MHC restriction were predicted with GLIPH2. Known CMV, EBV, HIV or tissue antigen associations were flagged by matching CDR3 amino acid sequences against VDJdb and McPAS-TCR. Pre-ART, post-ART and control groups were compared with Wilcoxon signed-rank tests and Holm-Bonferroni correction. Drawn from immuneACCESS, this table holds only the in-frame rearrangements with V and J called that TCRdb kept. Clones are partly lost; checked studies trace under half to an unresolved V gene and leave the rest unexplained. V and J calls and clone size are as listed in that table; D and trimming were resolved from the DNA. This sample lists roughly 17,000 clones; 90% to 95% were detected once. In total, the top ten clones hold approximately 10% of the sample.

As encoded in the germline V gene (reference sequence), CDR1 is WNHNN while CDR2 is SYGVQD. Trimming removed 2 bases from V and 7 bases from J, leaving 13 bases between the germline ends. Taken from cysteine to phenylalanine, the CDR3 has 14 residues. Only the CDR3 portion is preserved as DNA: 42 bases, with reading frame beginning at the first base. The source was unsorted PBMCs, collected 0.3 years after starting antiretroviral therapy. In this chain, TRBV10-1 is recombined with TRBJ2-3; 7 matching bases give a weak D call of TRBD2. The TCR sequence derives from a man aged 60-69 years with HIV. The DNA sequence is given as TGCGCCAGCAGTGAGAGGGGGGGCCTAAATACGCAGTATTTT. Its coded protein is CASSERGGLNTQYF.